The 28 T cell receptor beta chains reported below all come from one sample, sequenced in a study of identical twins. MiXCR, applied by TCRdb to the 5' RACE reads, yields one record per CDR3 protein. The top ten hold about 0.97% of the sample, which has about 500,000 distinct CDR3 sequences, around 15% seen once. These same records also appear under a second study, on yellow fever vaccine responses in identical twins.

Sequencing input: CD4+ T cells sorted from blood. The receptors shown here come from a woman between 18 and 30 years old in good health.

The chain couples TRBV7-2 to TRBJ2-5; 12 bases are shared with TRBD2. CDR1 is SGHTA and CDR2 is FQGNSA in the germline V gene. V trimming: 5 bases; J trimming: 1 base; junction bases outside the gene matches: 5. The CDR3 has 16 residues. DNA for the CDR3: TGTGCCAGCAGCATATCGACTAGCGGGGGCCAAGAGACCCAGTACTTC. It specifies CASSISTSGGQETQYF.

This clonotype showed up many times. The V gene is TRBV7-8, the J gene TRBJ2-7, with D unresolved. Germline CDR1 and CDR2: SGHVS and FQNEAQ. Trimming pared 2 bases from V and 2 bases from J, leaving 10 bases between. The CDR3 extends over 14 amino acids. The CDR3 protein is CASSLLTAAYEQYF. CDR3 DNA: TGTGCCAGCAGCTTACTTACTGCCGCCTACGAGCAGTACTTC.

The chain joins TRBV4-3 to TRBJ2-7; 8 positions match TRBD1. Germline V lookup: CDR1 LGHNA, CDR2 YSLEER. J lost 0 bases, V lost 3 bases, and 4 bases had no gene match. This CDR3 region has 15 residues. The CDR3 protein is CASSHTDRDSYEQYF. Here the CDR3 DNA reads TGCGCCAGCAGCCACACGGACAGGGACTCCTACGAGCAGTACTTC.

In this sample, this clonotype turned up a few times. The CDR3 is CASSRDRAHNEQFF. The DNA of the CDR3 is TGTGCCAGCAGCCGGGACAGGGCTCACAATGAGCAGTTCTTC. This chain links TRBV12-3 or TRBV12-4 with TRBJ2-1; 9 bases map to TRBD1. The CDR3 is made up of 14 amino acids. With V trimmed by 6 bases and J by 5 bases, 5 bases remained unmatched.

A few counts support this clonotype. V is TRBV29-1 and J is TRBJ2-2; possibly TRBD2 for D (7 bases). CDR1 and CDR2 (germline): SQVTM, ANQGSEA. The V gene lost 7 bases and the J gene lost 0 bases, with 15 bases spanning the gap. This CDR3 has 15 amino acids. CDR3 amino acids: CSAVRGASNTGELFF. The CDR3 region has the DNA TGCAGCGCCGTCCGGGGGGCATCGAACACCGGGGAGCTGTTTTTT.

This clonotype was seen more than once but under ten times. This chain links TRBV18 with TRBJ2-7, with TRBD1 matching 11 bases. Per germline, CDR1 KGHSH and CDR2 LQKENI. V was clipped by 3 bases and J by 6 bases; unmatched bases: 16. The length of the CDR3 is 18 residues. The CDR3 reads CASSPRNGQGANGGEQYF. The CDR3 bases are TGTGCCAGCTCACCGCGGAACGGACAGGGGGCTAATGGGGGCGAGCAGTACTTC.

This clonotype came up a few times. The CDR3 loop is CASSLQQGGNYNEQFF. The CDR3 DNA reads TGCGCCAGCAGCTTGCAGCAGGGGGGAAATTACAATGAGCAGTTCTTC. The chain couples TRBV5-1 to TRBJ2-1; a possible D gene is TRBD1 (7 bases). Germline CDR1 reads SGHRS; CDR2 reads YFSETQ. Deletions cut 1 base from V and 4 bases from J, with 15 bases between. The CDR3 spans 16 residues.

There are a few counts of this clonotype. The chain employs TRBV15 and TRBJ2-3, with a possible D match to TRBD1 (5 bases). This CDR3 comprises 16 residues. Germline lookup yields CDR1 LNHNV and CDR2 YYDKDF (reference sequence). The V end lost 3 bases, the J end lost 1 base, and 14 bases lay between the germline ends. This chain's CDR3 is CATSRQDKGGTDTQYF. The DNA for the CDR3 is TGTGCCACCAGCAGGCAGGACAAAGGGGGCACAGATACGCAGTATTTT. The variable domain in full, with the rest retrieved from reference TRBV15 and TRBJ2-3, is DAMVIQNPRYQVTQFGKPVTLSCSQTLNHNVMYWYQQKSSQAPKLLFHYYDKDFNNEADTPDNFQSRRPNTSFCFLDIRSPGLGDTAMYLCATSRQDKGGTDTQYFGPGTRLTVL.

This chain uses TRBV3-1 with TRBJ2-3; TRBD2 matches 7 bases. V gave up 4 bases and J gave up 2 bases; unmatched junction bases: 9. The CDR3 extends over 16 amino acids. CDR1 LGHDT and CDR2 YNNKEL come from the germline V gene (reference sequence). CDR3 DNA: TGTGCCAGCAGCCCCCCGGGGAGGGGATTCACAGATACGCAGTATTTT. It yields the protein CASSPPGRGFTDTQYF.

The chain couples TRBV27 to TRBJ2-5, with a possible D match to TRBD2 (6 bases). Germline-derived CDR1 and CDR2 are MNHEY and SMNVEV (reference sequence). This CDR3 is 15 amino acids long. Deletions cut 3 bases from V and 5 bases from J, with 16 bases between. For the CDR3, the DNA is TGTGCCAGCAGTTTGGGCCGACTAGACGGGGAGACCCAGTACTTC. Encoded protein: CASSLGRLDGETQYF.

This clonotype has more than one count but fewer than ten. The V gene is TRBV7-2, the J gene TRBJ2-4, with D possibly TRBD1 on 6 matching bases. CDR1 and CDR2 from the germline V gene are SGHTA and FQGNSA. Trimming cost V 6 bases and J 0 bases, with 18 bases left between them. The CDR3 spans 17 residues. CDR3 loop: CASSSRGTKLAKNIQYF. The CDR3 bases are TGTGCCAGCAGTTCGAGAGGGACAAAGCTAGCCAAAAACATTCAGTACTTC. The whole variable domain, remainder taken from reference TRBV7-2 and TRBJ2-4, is GAGVSQSPSNKVTEKGKDVELRCDPISGHTALYWYRQSLGQGLEFLIYFQGNSAPDKSGLPSDRFSAERTGGSVSTLTIQRTQQEDSAVYLCASSSRGTKLAKNIQYFGAGTRLSVL.

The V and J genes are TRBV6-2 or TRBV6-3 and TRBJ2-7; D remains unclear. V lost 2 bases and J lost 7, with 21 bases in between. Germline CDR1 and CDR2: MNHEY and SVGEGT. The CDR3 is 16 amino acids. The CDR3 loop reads CASSYARTEPKGEQYF. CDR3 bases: TGTGCCAGCAGTTACGCCAGGACGGAACCTAAAGGGGAGCAGTACTTC.

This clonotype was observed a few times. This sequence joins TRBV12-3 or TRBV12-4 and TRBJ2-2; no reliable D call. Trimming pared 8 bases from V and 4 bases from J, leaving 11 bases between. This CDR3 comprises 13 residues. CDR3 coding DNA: TGTGCCAGCGCCCCCACCGGCACCGGGGAGCTGTTTTTT. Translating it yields CASAPTGTGELFF.

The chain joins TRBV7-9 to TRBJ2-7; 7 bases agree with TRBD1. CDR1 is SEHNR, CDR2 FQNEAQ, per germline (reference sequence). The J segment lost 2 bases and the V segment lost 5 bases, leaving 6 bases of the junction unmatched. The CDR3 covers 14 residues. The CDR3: CASSKGQIAYEQYF. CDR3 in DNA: TGTGCCAGCAGCAAGGGACAGATAGCCTACGAGCAGTACTTC.

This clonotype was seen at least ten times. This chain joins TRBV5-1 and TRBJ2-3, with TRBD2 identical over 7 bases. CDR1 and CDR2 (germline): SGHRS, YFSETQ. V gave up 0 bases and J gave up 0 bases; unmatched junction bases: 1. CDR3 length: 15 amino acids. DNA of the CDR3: TGCGCCAGCAGCTTGGTGGGGGGGAGCACAGATACGCAGTATTTT. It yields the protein CASSLVGGSTDTQYF.

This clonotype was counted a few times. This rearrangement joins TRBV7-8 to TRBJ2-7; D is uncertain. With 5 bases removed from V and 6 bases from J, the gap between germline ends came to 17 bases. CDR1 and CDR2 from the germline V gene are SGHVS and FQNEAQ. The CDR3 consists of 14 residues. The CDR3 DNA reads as TGTGCCAGCAGCCAACCAAGTAAGACAAGCGAGCAGTACTTC. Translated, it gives CASSQPSKTSEQYF.

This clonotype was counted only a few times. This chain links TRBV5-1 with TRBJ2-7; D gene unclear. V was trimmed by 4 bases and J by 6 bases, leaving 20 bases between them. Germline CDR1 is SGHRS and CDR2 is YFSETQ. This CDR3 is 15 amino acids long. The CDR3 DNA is TGCGCCAGCAGCCAAGGAACCACGGGTCAAGGCGAGCAGTACTTC. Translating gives CASSQGTTGQGEQYF.

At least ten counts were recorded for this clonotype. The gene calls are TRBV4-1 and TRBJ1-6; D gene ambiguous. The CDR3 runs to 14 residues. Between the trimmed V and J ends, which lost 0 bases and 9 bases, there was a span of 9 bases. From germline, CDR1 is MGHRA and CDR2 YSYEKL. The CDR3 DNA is TGCGCCAGCAGCCAAGAAAGAGGCAGTTCACCCCTCCACTTT. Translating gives CASSQERGSSPLHF.

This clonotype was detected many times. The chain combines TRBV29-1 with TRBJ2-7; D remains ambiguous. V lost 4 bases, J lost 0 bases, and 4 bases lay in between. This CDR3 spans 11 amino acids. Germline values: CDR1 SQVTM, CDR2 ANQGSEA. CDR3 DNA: TGCAGCGTTGCGAGCTCCTACGAGCAGTACTTC. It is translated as CSVASSYEQYF.

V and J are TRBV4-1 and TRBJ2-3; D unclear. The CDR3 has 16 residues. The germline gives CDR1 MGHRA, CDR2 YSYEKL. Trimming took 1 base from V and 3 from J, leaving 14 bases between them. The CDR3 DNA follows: TGCGCCAGCAGCCAAGTCGATCTAGTTGTTACAGATACGCAGTATTTT. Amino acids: CASSQVDLVVTDTQYF.

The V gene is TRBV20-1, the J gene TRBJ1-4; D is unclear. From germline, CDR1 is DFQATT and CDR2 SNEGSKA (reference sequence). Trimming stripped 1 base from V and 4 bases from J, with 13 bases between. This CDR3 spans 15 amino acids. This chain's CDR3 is CSARASETLNEKLFF. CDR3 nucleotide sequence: TGCAGTGCTAGAGCTTCGGAGACACTTAATGAAAAACTGTTTTTT.

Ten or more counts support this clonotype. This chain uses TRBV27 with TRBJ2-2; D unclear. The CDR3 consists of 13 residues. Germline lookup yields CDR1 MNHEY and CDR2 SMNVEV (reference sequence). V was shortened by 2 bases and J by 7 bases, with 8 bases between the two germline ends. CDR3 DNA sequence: TGTGCCAGCAGTTTAAGGGTAGACGGGGAGCTGTTTTTT. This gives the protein CASSLRVDGELFF.

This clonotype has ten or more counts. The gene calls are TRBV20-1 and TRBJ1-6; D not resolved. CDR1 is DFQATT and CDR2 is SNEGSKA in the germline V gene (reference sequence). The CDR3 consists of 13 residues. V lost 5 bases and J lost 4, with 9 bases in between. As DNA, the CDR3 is TGCAGTGCTTCCGGGAATTATAATTCACCCCTCCACTTT. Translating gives CSASGNYNSPLHF.

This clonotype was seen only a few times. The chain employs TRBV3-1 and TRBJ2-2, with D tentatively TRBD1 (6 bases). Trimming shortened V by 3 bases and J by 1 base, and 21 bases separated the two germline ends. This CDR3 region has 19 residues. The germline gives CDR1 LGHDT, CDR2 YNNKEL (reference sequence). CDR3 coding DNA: TGTGCCAGCAGCCATTTCCGGGACAAAAACCTTAAGAACACCGGGGAGCTGTTTTTT. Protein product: CASSHFRDKNLKNTGELFF.

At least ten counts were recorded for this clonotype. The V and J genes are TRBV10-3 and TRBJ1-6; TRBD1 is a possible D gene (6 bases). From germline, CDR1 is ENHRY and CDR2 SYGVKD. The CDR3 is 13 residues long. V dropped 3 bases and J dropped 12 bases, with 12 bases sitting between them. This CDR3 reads CAISEDRSEPLHF. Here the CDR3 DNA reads TGTGCCATCAGTGAAGACAGGTCGGAACCCCTCCACTTT.

CDR3 sequence: CASSQTSGLREFF. In nucleotides, the CDR3 is TGCGCCAGCAGCCAAACCAGTGGACTCCGTGAGTTCTTC. The V and J genes are TRBV4-3 and TRBJ2-1, with TRBD2 as a possible D gene (5 bases). The V gene's germline CDR1 is LGHNA and CDR2 YSLEER. This CDR3 contains 13 residues. With 2 bases removed from V and 14 bases from J, the gap between germline ends came to 16 bases.

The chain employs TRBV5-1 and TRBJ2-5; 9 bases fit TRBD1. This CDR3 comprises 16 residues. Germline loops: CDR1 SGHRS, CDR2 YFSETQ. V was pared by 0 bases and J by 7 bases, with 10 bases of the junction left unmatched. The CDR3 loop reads CASSLDPQGAGGTQYF. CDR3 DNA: TGCGCCAGCAGCTTGGACCCACAGGGGGCCGGTGGGACCCAGTACTTC.

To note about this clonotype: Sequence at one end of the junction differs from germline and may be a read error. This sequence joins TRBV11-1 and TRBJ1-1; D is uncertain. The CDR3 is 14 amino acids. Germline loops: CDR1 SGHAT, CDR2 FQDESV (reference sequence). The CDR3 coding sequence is TGTGCCAGCAGCGATAGGACTGCCGGGTCAGTTAAAGTCTTT. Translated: CASSDRTAGSVKVF. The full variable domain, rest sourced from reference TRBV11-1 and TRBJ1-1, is EAEVAQSPRYKITEKSQAVAFWCDPISGHATLYWYRQILGQGPELLVQFQDESVVDDSQLPKDRFSAERLKGVDSTLKIQPAELGDSAMYLCASSDRTAGSVKVFGQGTRLTVV.